This T cell receptor (beta chain) was sequenced for a study of cytomegalovirus exposure and HLA in healthy donors. Study-wide context: Within an early data release were about 85 million unique TCRs drawn from HLA-typed donors.

Overall study findings and caveats: Among TCR beta chains, those listed as cytomegalovirus-associated numbered about 150. It was only CMV serostatus that was available as immune exposure information.

Germline trimming cut 5 bases from V and 1 base from J; bases unmatched to any gene: 21. The V gene's germline CDR1 is MNHEY and CDR2 SMNVEV (reference sequence). The length of the CDR3 is 20 residues. In the case of this clone: Its antigen is unidentified.

With 60 Vbeta and 13 Jbeta primers, the PCR was carried out. Here immunoSEQ multiplex PCR was the method, and the copy in TCRdb shows in-frame clones only, minus some. The sample records 100,000 to 150,000 clones, over 60% being singletons. This TCR came from a female donor in good health and CMV-seronegative. The chain uses TRBV27 and TRBJ2-5, with TRBD2 matching over 8 bases. Sequenced input: PBMCs. CDR3 DNA: TGTGCCAGCAGTCCGTACACTAGCGGCGTTCGGTATGTCTTCCAAGAGACCCAGTACTTC. Its protein is CASSPYTSGVRYVFQETQYF.